The 8 T cell receptor beta chains below all came from one sample that was sequenced in a study of blood T cell repertoires in COVID-19. Profiling relied on immunoSEQ multiplex PCR, and the TCRdb table lists in-frame clones only, not all of them. The table includes fewer than 250,000 clones, roughly 86% detected once. The sequenced sample consisted of peripheral blood. These receptors came from a man aged 60 to 69 with acute or convalescent COVID-19.

The rearrangement uses TRBV7-9 and TRBJ1-1; D unclear. V dropped 1 base and J dropped 1 base, with 13 bases sitting between them. The CDR3 is made up of 16 amino acids. The germline gives CDR1 SEHNR, CDR2 FQNEAQ (reference sequence). This chain's CDR3 is CASSLGGRGENTEAFF. The CDR3 DNA sequence: TGTGCCAGCAGCTTAGGTGGCCGGGGAGAGAACACTGAAGCTTTCTTT.

The chain employs TRBV12-3 or TRBV12-4 and TRBJ1-1; D not certain. V was clipped by 7 bases and J by 2 bases, with 11 bases between them. The CDR3 sequence is 13 residues long. The CDR3, as DNA: TGTGCCAGCACCTCGTTCCGTAACACTGAAGCTTTCTTT. The encoded protein is CASTSFRNTEAFF.

The V and J genes are TRBV12-5 and TRBJ2-5; perhaps TRBD2 as D (6 bases). From germline, CDR1 is LGHNT and CDR2 FRNRAP. The CDR3 consists of 14 residues. The ends were cut back, 7 bases at V and 2 bases at J, with 14 bases in the middle. CDR3 sequence reads: CASALASEQETQYF. As DNA, the CDR3 is TGTGCTAGTGCCCTCGCTAGCGAGCAAGAGACCCAGTACTTC.

This chain links TRBV9 with TRBJ2-7; 9 nucleotides align to TRBD2. V lost 3 bases, J lost 5 bases, and 12 bases stayed unmatched. The CDR3 runs to 16 residues. Germline V lookup: CDR1 SGDLS, CDR2 YYNGEE. Here the CDR3 reads CASSATTGLAGNEQYF. The CDR3 DNA follows: TGTGCCAGCAGCGCCACCACGGGGCTAGCGGGGAACGAGCAGTACTTC.

This chain joins TRBV7-8 and TRBJ1-2; 8 nucleotides line up with TRBD1. Germline loops: CDR1 SGHVS, CDR2 FQNEAQ. There are 16 residues in the CDR3. After removal of 5 bases from V and 6 bases from J, the junction contained 14 bases not matched to a gene. The CDR3 sequence: CASSITTDRASNGYTF. In nucleotides, the CDR3 is TGTGCCAGCAGCATAACGACGGACAGGGCAAGTAATGGCTACACCTTC.

The V and J genes are TRBV9 and TRBJ1-1; D ambiguous. CDR1 is SGDLS, CDR2 YYNGEE, per germline. The CDR3 has 13 amino acids. The V end lost 3 bases, the J end lost 1 base, and 7 bases lay between the germline ends. CDR3 bases: TGTGCCAGCAGCGGGCTAGGGAACACTGAAGCTTTCTTT. This encodes CASSGLGNTEAFF.

The rearrangement joins TRBV3-1 (or the pseudogene TRBV3-2) to TRBJ1-1; D call uncertain. With 3 bases removed from V and 0 bases from J, the gap between germline ends came to 14 bases. The CDR3 has 16 amino acids. CDR1 and CDR2 from the germline V gene are LGHDT and YNNKEL (reference sequence). CDR3 DNA: TGTGCCAGCAGCCACGAGGGCCTTTCCTTGAACACTGAAGCTTTCTTT. This encodes CASSHEGLSLNTEAFF.

This clone was counted only a few times. V is TRBV14 and J is TRBJ2-7; D perhaps matches TRBD1 (7 bases). Germline CDR1 is SGHDN and CDR2 is FVKESK. The V end lost 1 base, the J end lost 4 bases, and 11 bases lay between the germline ends. This CDR3 contains 14 residues. DNA of the CDR3: TGTGCCAGCAGCCAAGGGACAGGAGGGTACGAGCAGTACTTC. Its protein product is CASSQGTGGYEQYF. The full variable domain, rest sourced from reference TRBV14 and TRBJ2-7, is EAGVTQFPSHSVIEKGQTVTLRCDPISGHDNLYWYRRVMGKEIKFLLHFVKESKQDESGMPNNRFLAERTGGTYSTLKVQPAELEDSGVYFCASSQGTGGYEQYFGPGTRLTVT.